This TCR beta chain was recorded in a study of blood T cell repertoires in COVID-19 (dated by TCRdb to about 2020). About the study as a whole: Samples from collaborators originated in the United States, Italy and Spain and spanned both the acute and convalescent phases of COVID-19. The sample metadata nearly always contained a de-identified subject ID, COVID-19 status, age in years and sex. The material from the prospective study consisted of cDNA or gDNA derived from T cells, B-cell-depleted T cells, or PBMCs. The repertoires were released in a freely available public database meant as a resource for research on the immune response to SARS-CoV-2. The samples were drawn from two sources: the first 160 participants of the ongoing ImmuneRACE study, and 950 to 1,500 subjects contributed by 6 global collaborators. The dataset comprised deeply sampled blood TCRbeta repertoires from subjects exposed to, actively infected with, or recovered from COVID-19. HLA class I and class II types, where available, came from metadata supplied by the sample provider rather than from assay-based typing.

V was cut back by 6 bases and J by 7 bases, leaving a gap of 15 bases between them. For CDR1 and CDR2, the germline V gene (reference sequence) lists LNHDA and SQIVND. From the cysteine through the phenylalanine, the CDR3 covers 13 amino acids. The retained sequence is limited to the CDR3, 39 bases, with the frame set at the first base. Study-wide conclusions, independent of this receptor: Clinical and demographic metadata were provided uncurated, with the amount varying by source and participant.

Collaborating institutions collected whole blood in K2EDTA tubes following their own protocols. For TCRbeta analysis, collaborators shipped samples as frozen whole blood, isolated PBMCs, or DNA extracted from either of those sample types. Worth noting for this clone: The specificity of this receptor is unknown. No quality values exist for individual bases; no much larger clone is one base distant.

TCRbeta CDR3 regions were amplified from genomic DNA by means of the immunoSEQ Assay, a bias-controlled multiplex PCR. As for the authors' bioinformatics: The number of nucleated cells in each sample was estimated from the amplification of reference gene primers within the assay. To quantify the absolute abundance of each unique TCRbeta CDR3 rearrangement, sequence reads were collapsed and filtered. For each sample, productive Simpson clonality was calculated as the square root of Simpson's diversity index over productive rearrangements. TCRdb holds this immuneACCESS table with in-frame rearrangements only. Some clones are missing; in checked studies, unresolved V genes explain under half, and the rest has no known cause. V and J calls and clone size come straight from that table; D and trimming were deduced from the DNA. In all, the sample holds 100,000 or so clones, and 82% of those were seen once. The ten largest clones add up to roughly 10% of the sample.

The sequenced material came from peripheral blood. The clonotype comes from a man between 65 and 85 years old with active or convalescent COVID-19. The V and J genes are TRBV19 and TRBJ1-2; the D gene assignment is ambiguous. For the CDR3, the sequence is CASSPNEGIGYTF. At the DNA level, the sequence is TGTGCCAGTAGCCCGAATGAGGGAATTGGCTACACCTTC.